Below are 28 T cell receptor beta chains sequenced from a single sample in a study of identical twins (dated by TCRdb to about 2016). Library method: 5' RACE. Sequencing relied on an Illumina HiSeq 2000. Using fastp at Q25 and MiXCR, TCRdb reprocessed the public reads and kept productive beta chains. Identical CDR3 protein sequences are pooled into one entry, listed with their most common genes and DNA. In all, the sample holds approximately 670,000 distinct CDR3 sequences, and around 6% of those were seen once. Roughly 1.8% of the sample is in the top ten clones. Sample: naive T cells sorted from blood. Taken with the paper, the label for cell subset or site translates to: cells isolated with a human naive T-cell isolation kit. The receptors originated from a man aged 18 to 29 in good health.

This clonotype turned up a few times. The CDR3 DNA is TGTGCCACCAGTGATTTTTTTGGACAGGGGCAAGAGACCCAGTACTTC. Its translation is CATSDFFGQGQETQYF. The chain combines TRBV24-1 with TRBJ2-5, with 9 nucleotides matching TRBD1. The V gene's germline CDR1 is KGHDR and CDR2 SFDVKD. Trimming took 1 base from V and 2 from J; bases not matched to a gene: 4. This CDR3 is built from 16 residues.

This clonotype has only a few counts. The chain carries TRBV3-1 and TRBJ2-5, with 9 bases lining up with TRBD1. CDR1 and CDR2 from the germline V gene are LGHDT and YNNKEL (reference sequence). CDR3 length equals 16 residues. Trimming at V came to 6 bases and at J to 4 bases, leaving 12 bases not matched to a gene. This chain's CDR3 is CASSSRTGAFLETQYF. The DNA for the CDR3 is TGTGCCAGCAGTTCACGGACAGGGGCATTCTTAGAGACCCAGTACTTC.

In its sample, this clonotype was seen a few times. The chain carries TRBV12-3 or TRBV12-4 and TRBJ2-1; a weak D match, TRBD2 (5 bases). The germline V and J ends were trimmed by 10 bases and 7 bases, with 14 bases remaining between them. This CDR3 has 12 amino acids. The CDR3 reads CATQLEVNEQFF. CDR3 nucleotides: TGTGCCACCCAGTTGGAGGTGAATGAGCAGTTCTTC.

This clonotype has a count of ten or more. The CDR3 DNA is TGTGCCAGCAATTCCGCAACTTTCACAGATACGCAGTATTTT. It yields the protein CASNSATFTDTQYF. V usage is TRBV6-4 and J usage is TRBJ2-3; D gene unclear. Germline CDR1 reads MRHNA; CDR2 reads SNTAGT. With 7 bases removed from V and 2 bases from J, the gap between germline ends came to 13 bases. There are 14 residues in the CDR3.

This chain joins TRBV11-2 and TRBJ2-1, with a tentative D call TRBD2 (6 bases). Trimming removed 2 bases from V and 4 bases from J, with 18 bases in between. Germline V gene lookup returns CDR1 SGHAT and CDR2 FQNNGV. This CDR3 is 17 amino acids long. CDR3 residues: CASSLIGGAAGYNEQFF. CDR3 in DNA: TGTGCCAGCAGCTTAATCGGGGGAGCAGCGGGTTACAATGAGCAGTTCTTC.

There are many counts of this clonotype. CDR3: CASSPGQGASEAFF. As DNA, the CDR3 is TGTGCCAGCAGTCCGGGACAGGGGGCATCTGAAGCTTTCTTT. The chain couples TRBV6-1 to TRBJ1-1; 12 bases line up with TRBD1. Germline V gene data show CDR1 as MNHNS and CDR2 as SASEGT. The CDR3 has 14 residues. Germline trimming cut 5 bases from V and 6 bases from J; bases unmatched to any gene: 4.

This chain uses TRBV7-3 with TRBJ1-2; D is undetermined. V gave up 5 bases and J gave up 7 bases, with 20 bases separating them. Germline CDR1 and CDR2: SGHTA and FQGTGA. The CDR3 length is 15 residues. The CDR3 bases are TGTGCCAGCAGCCCCGGGATGGGTCGTTCTCGTGGCTACACCTTC. Translating it yields CASSPGMGRSRGYTF.

This clonotype was counted at least ten times. The CDR3 sequence: CASSHGAAEAFF. CDR3 sequence (DNA): TGTGCCAGCAGCCACGGGGCCGCTGAAGCTTTCTTT. The V and J genes are TRBV12-3 or TRBV12-4 and TRBJ1-1, with a weak D call TRBD1 (5 bases). The V and J ends lost 6 bases and 6 bases respectively, with 11 bases between them. The CDR3 covers 12 residues.

This clonotype was observed a handful of times. This chain connects TRBV28 to TRBJ2-6; 7 bases are a match to TRBD1. This CDR3 comprises 18 residues. Per the germline V gene, CDR1 is MDHEN and CDR2 is SYDVKM. The J segment lost 0 bases and the V segment lost 6 bases, leaving 11 bases of the junction unmatched. CDR3 sequence reads: CASSARDSLLSGANVLTF. The CDR3 DNA reads as TGTGCCAGCAGCGCCCGGGACAGTCTTCTCTCTGGGGCCAACGTCCTGACTTTC. Filled out from reference TRBV28 and TRBJ2-6, the complete variable domain reads DVKVTQSSRYLVKRTGEKVFLECVQDMDHENMFWYRQDPGLGLRLIYFSYDVKMKEKGDIPEGYSVSREKKERFSLILESASTNQTSMYLCASSARDSLLSGANVLTFGAGSRLTVL.

This clonotype was recorded at least ten times. The chain combines TRBV5-6 with TRBJ2-1, with a tentative D call TRBD2 (5 bases). Germline V gives CDR1 SGHDT, CDR2 YYEEEE. This CDR3 contains 13 residues. V lost 0 bases and J 7 bases, leaving 8 bases between the germline ends. The CDR3 sequence is CASSLGRRNEQFF. For the CDR3, the DNA is TGTGCCAGCAGCTTGGGACGGAGGAATGAGCAGTTCTTC.

This clonotype was recorded a few times. The rearrangement links TRBV7-3 to TRBJ2-2; no clear D. The germline V and J ends were trimmed by 5 bases and 8 bases, with 12 bases remaining between them. Germline V gives CDR1 SGHTA, CDR2 FQGTGA. The CDR3 runs to 13 residues. CDR3 nucleotide sequence: TGTGCCAGCAGCGAAGACCCCCCTGGGGAGCTGTTTTTT. Residues: CASSEDPPGELFF.

This clonotype was observed a few times. This rearrangement joins TRBV20-1 to TRBJ2-5; 11 bases match TRBD2. The CDR3 is 13 amino acids. V gave up 6 bases and J gave up 7 bases; unmatched junction bases: 7. Per germline, CDR1 DFQATT and CDR2 SNEGSKA (reference sequence). The CDR3 DNA follows: TGCAGTGCAACTCCCGGGACTAGCGGGACCCAGTACTTC. Protein product: CSATPGTSGTQYF.

The table lists this clonotype with many counts. The J gene is TRBJ2-1, the V gene TRBV29-1; 7 bases agree with TRBD2. J gave up 1 base and V 5 bases, and 17 bases lay outside the gene matches. The CDR3 extends over 18 amino acids. Looked up from germline, CDR1 is SQVTM and CDR2 is ANQGSEA. CDR3 coding DNA: TGCAGCGTTTCAACGGGGGGTGGGGAGTTTCCTTCCTACAATGAGCAGTTCTTC. Its protein is CSVSTGGGEFPSYNEQFF.

This clonotype was seen only once. The chain couples TRBV30 to TRBJ1-3; D unclear. Trimming shortened V by 4 bases and J by 4 bases, and 14 bases separated the two germline ends. The CDR3 is 14 residues long. Germline assignment: CDR1 GTSNPN and CDR2 SVGIG (reference sequence). The chain's CDR3 is CAWTHTFFGNTIYF. The CDR3 DNA follows: TGTGCCTGGACCCACACATTTTTCGGAAACACCATATATTTT.

This clonotype was found many times. V usage is TRBV20-1 and J usage is TRBJ1-2, with D uncertain. The germline V gene has CDR1 DFQATT and CDR2 SNEGSKA (reference sequence). The CDR3 contains 14 residues. The V gene lost 1 base and the J gene lost 1 base, with 10 bases spanning the gap. The CDR3 reads CSARAGSFNYGYTF. DNA of the CDR3: TGCAGTGCTAGAGCCGGCTCCTTTAACTATGGCTACACCTTC.

In this sample, this clonotype turned up many times. This chain connects TRBV6-5 to TRBJ2-2, with 7 bases that match TRBD2. This CDR3 spans 15 amino acids. Trimming removed 2 bases from V and 4 bases from J; junction bases left unmatched: 4. The germline V gene has CDR1 MNHEY and CDR2 SVGAGI. CDR3 sequence: CASSYGLVGTGELFF. The CDR3 coding sequence is TGTGCCAGCAGTTACGGACTAGTAGGCACCGGGGAGCTGTTTTTT.

The V and J genes are TRBV7-3 and TRBJ1-1, with TRBD1 matching over 8 bases. V trimming: 5 bases; J trimming: 9 bases; junction bases outside the gene matches: 8. The CDR3 totals 13 residues. Germline CDR1 is SGHTA and CDR2 is FQGTGA. The CDR3 loop reads CASSGPGQVKAFF. CDR3 coding DNA: TGTGCCAGCAGCGGTCCGGGACAGGTGAAAGCTTTCTTT.

J is TRBJ2-3 and V is TRBV6-1, with 11 bases that match TRBD2. Germline V gene data show CDR1 as MNHNS and CDR2 as SASEGT. This CDR3 spans 17 amino acids. J gave up 5 bases and V 5 bases, and 12 bases lay outside the gene matches. The CDR3 loop is CASSRSLAGVGQDTQYF. The DNA of the CDR3 is TGTGCCAGCAGTCGATCACTAGCGGGAGTTGGTCAAGATACGCAGTATTTT.

This clonotype appeared many times. This sequence joins TRBV20-1 and TRBJ2-2; a possible D gene is TRBD2 (6 bases). The CDR3 totals 14 residues. CDR1 is DFQATT and CDR2 is SNEGSKA in the germline V gene (reference sequence). V lost 2 bases and J lost 6, with 13 bases in between. CDR3 sequence (DNA): TGCAGTGCTAGAAGGTGGGCTAGCGCCGGGGAGCTGTTTTTT. Translating it yields CSARRWASAGELFF.

This clonotype has ten or more counts. The chain uses TRBV27 and TRBJ1-6; a weak D match, TRBD1 (5 bases). This CDR3 spans 14 amino acids. V was cut by 5 bases and J by 10 bases, with 15 bases left in between. The germline V gene has CDR1 MNHEY and CDR2 SMNVEV (reference sequence). The CDR3 protein is CASSDAGLISPLHF. DNA for the CDR3: TGTGCCAGCAGTGACGCAGGGTTAATCTCACCCCTCCACTTT.

This clonotype showed up many times. The chain combines TRBV7-6 with TRBJ2-3; tentatively, D is TRBD1 or TRBD2 (5 bases each). V lost 4 bases to trimming and J lost 5 bases, with 16 bases between them. The germline gives CDR1 SGHVS, CDR2 FNYEAQ. The CDR3 has 15 amino acids. The DNA of the CDR3 is TGTGCCAGCAGCTCCTACTGGGGGAATGGAGATACGCAGTATTTT. It is translated as CASSSYWGNGDTQYF.

This clonotype was observed at least ten times. The genes are TRBV12-3 or TRBV12-4 and TRBJ2-4; no firm D call. V was pared by 2 bases and J by 5 bases, with 7 bases between. CDR3 length equals 13 residues. CDR3 bases: TGTGCCAGCAGTTTAATGGCCCAAAACATTCAGTACTTC. The encoded protein is CASSLMAQNIQYF.

There are many counts of this clonotype. The chain is built from TRBV5-1 and TRBJ2-5; maybe TRBD1 (6 bases). CDR3 length: 16 residues. Germline V lookup: CDR1 SGHRS, CDR2 YFSETQ. V shed 1 base and J shed 5 bases, with 18 bases lying between them. The CDR3 bases are TGCGCCAGCAGCTTGAGTCCCGGGGACAAGGGCGAGACCCAGTACTTC. Protein sequence: CASSLSPGDKGETQYF.

In its sample, this clonotype was seen many times. The chain uses TRBV7-8 and TRBJ2-7; 10 nucleotides match TRBD2. Trimming at V came to 5 bases and at J to 1 base, leaving 5 bases not matched to a gene. The CDR3 spans 15 residues. Germline values: CDR1 SGHVS, CDR2 FQNEAQ. The CDR3 nucleotides are TGTGCCAGCAGCCTGACTAGCGGGTTTTCCTACGAGCAGTACTTC. It codes for CASSLTSGFSYEQYF.

In its sample, this clonotype was seen many times. The J gene is TRBJ2-4, the V gene TRBV12-3 or TRBV12-4, with a weak D call TRBD2 (5 bases). V was clipped by 5 bases and J by 5 bases, with 10 bases between them. The CDR3 loop spans 13 amino acids. The CDR3 coding sequence is TGTGCCAGCAGTCCGACTATCCAAAACATTCAGTACTTC. It yields the protein CASSPTIQNIQYF.

This clonotype was counted at least ten times. The chain joins TRBV29-1 to TRBJ2-1; D gene uncertain. Per the germline V gene, CDR1 is SQVTM and CDR2 is ANQGSEA. Trimming removed 3 bases from V and 5 bases from J, with 14 bases in between. CDR3 length: 14 residues. The CDR3 bases are TGCAGCGTTGATATGTGGAGCCCCAACAATGAGCAGTTCTTC. It yields the protein CSVDMWSPNNEQFF.

There are many counts of this clonotype. This rearrangement joins TRBV29-1 to TRBJ2-2; D perhaps matches TRBD2 (6 bases). The CDR3 contains 13 residues. The V end lost 7 bases, the J end lost 1 base, and 10 bases lay between the germline ends. Germline CDR1 is SQVTM and CDR2 is ANQGSEA. CDR3 sequence (DNA): TGCAGCGCGGTGGGGGGGAACACCGGGGAGCTGTTTTTT. Translated: CSAVGGNTGELFF.

The V call is TRBV7-8, the J call TRBJ2-5; TRBD1 aligns across 9 bases. Germline trimming cut 4 bases from V and 2 bases from J; bases unmatched to any gene: 5. Looked up from germline, CDR1 is SGHVS and CDR2 is FQNEAQ. This CDR3 spans 15 amino acids. CDR3: CASSSLGTGQETQYF. In nucleotides, the CDR3 is TGTGCCAGCAGCTCCTTGGGGACAGGGCAAGAGACCCAGTACTTC.